Shown below are 13 T cell receptor beta chains from a single sample sequenced in a study of shared clonotypes between healthy human individuals. Data came from immunoSEQ multiplex PCR; TCRdb stores just in-frame clones and leaves some out. The sample records over 950,000 clones, approximately 77% being singletons. Sequenced: memory CD4+ T cells from PBMCs. Subset given: CD45RA-negative fraction. The receptors were gathered from a young man in good health. Some clones in this sample may be carry-over from other donors' samples.

In its sample, this clone was seen once. This sequence joins TRBV28 and TRBJ2-6; the match to TRBD1 covers 8 bases. The V gene's germline CDR1 is MDHEN and CDR2 SYDVKM. The J segment lost 2 bases and the V segment lost 5 bases, leaving 8 bases of the junction unmatched. CDR3 length equals 17 residues. The CDR3 region is CASSNGQGQAGANVLTF. CDR3 coding DNA: TGTGCCAGCAGTAACGGACAGGGACAGGCTGGGGCCAACGTCCTGACTTTC.

This chain links TRBV28 with TRBJ2-7; no clear D gene. The ends were cut back, 7 bases at V and 0 bases at J, with 7 bases in the middle. From germline, CDR1 is MDHEN and CDR2 SYDVKM. The CDR3 consists of 12 residues. CDR3 protein: CASTKTSYEQYF. CDR3 DNA: TGTGCCAGCACCAAGACCTCCTACGAGCAGTACTTC.

The V call is TRBV7-8, the J call TRBJ2-7, with D possibly TRBD1 on 6 matching bases. Trimming shortened V by 4 bases and J by 4 bases, and 17 bases separated the two germline ends. The CDR3 runs to 15 residues. In germline, CDR1 is SGHVS, CDR2 FQNEAQ. CDR3 bases: TGTGCCAGCAGCTGGACGCAGGGGCTGGGGTACGAGCAGTACTTC. Translated: CASSWTQGLGYEQYF.

The chain combines TRBV27 with TRBJ2-2, with a weak D call TRBD1 (5 bases). V lost 2 bases to trimming and J lost 0 bases, with 10 bases between them. This CDR3 contains 16 residues. The germline V gene encodes CDR1 MNHEY and CDR2 SMNVEV (reference sequence). The CDR3 bases are TGTGCCAGCAGTTTAAGACAGTCCGCGAACACCGGGGAGCTGTTTTTT. Its protein is CASSLRQSANTGELFF.

V and J are TRBV6-5 and TRBJ1-1, with D possibly being TRBD1 (5 bases). CDR1 MNHEY and CDR2 SVGAGI come from the germline V gene. The CDR3 loop spans 11 amino acids. Trimming removed 6 bases from V and 9 bases from J, with 11 bases in between. In DNA, the CDR3 is TGTGCCAGCAGCTCCGGGGGTCAAGCTTTCTTT. Translating gives CASSSGGQAFF.

The V gene is TRBV6-1, the J gene TRBJ1-4; maybe TRBD1 (6 bases). CDR3 size: 16 residues. The germline V gene has CDR1 MNHNS and CDR2 SASEGT. The V end was cut by 2 bases, the J end by 0 bases, with 10 bases between. The CDR3 is CASSERGAATNEKLFF. In DNA form, the CDR3 reads TGTGCCAGCAGTGAACGGGGGGCTGCAACTAATGAAAAACTGTTTTTT.

The genes are TRBV10-1 and TRBJ2-7; TRBD2 aligns across 9 bases. The CDR3 extends over 17 amino acids. V shed 10 bases and J 5 bases; nucleotides not matched to a gene: 21. Germline-derived CDR1 and CDR2 are WNHNN and SYGVQD (reference sequence). The CDR3: CANLTGIELAGSDEQYF. The CDR3 bases are TGCGCCAACCTAACAGGGATCGAGCTAGCGGGAAGCGACGAGCAGTACTTC.

The gene calls are TRBV28 and TRBJ2-7; D is unresolved. Germline V CDR1 and CDR2: MDHEN, SYDVKM. The length of the CDR3 is 14 residues. The V gene lost 1 base and the J gene lost 3 bases, with 10 bases spanning the gap. The CDR3: CASSLLLGVYEQYF. The CDR3 nucleotides read TGTGCCAGCAGTTTATTATTAGGAGTCTACGAGCAGTACTTC.

The V call is TRBV7-3, the J call TRBJ2-7; 8 nucleotides align to TRBD2. Germline V gene data show CDR1 as SGHTA and CDR2 as FQGTGA. The CDR3 extends over 15 amino acids. V was clipped by 5 bases and J by 3 bases; unmatched bases: 9. The CDR3 nucleotides read TGTGCCAGCAGCCCCGCAGCGGGAGTTATCTACGAGCAGTACTTC. The encoded protein is CASSPAAGVIYEQYF.

The rearrangement uses TRBV5-4 and TRBJ1-2; D not certain. The CDR3 is 13 residues long. Germline CDR1 reads SGHNT; CDR2 reads YYREEE (reference sequence). V lost 2 bases to trimming and J lost 2 bases, with 7 bases between them. CDR3 in amino acids: CASSFSANYGYTF. As DNA, the CDR3 is TGTGCCAGCAGCTTCTCGGCAAACTATGGCTACACCTTC. Supplemented by reference TRBV5-4 and TRBJ1-2, the full variable domain reads ETGVTQSPTHLIKTRGQQVTLRCSSQSGHNTVSWYQQALGQGPQFIFQYYREEENGRGNFPPRFSGLQFPNYSSELNVNALELDDSALYLCASSFSANYGYTFGSGTRLTVV.

With respect to this clone: The same CDR3 is also encoded by other DNA sequences in this sample. The rearrangement joins TRBV7-3 to TRBJ2-2; no definite D call. The CDR3 runs 12 residues. Germline CDR1 reads SGHTA; CDR2 reads FQGTGA. V was shortened by 4 bases and J by 5 bases, with 5 bases between the two germline ends. For the CDR3, the DNA is TGTGCCAGCAGCTCTCGAACCGGGGAGCTGTTTTTT. Translated, it gives CASSSRTGELFF.

This sequence joins TRBV5-4 and TRBJ1-2; D possibly corresponds to TRBD1 (6 bases). Germline values: CDR1 SGHNT, CDR2 YYREEE (reference sequence). This CDR3 spans 15 amino acids. V dropped 4 bases and J dropped 0 bases, with 13 bases sitting between them. The CDR3 loop reads CASSATGQPNYGYTF. The DNA for the CDR3 is TGTGCCAGCAGCGCTACAGGGCAACCTAACTATGGCTACACCTTC. Combining the CDR3 with reference TRBV5-4 and TRBJ1-2 gives the whole variable domain ETGVTQSPTHLIKTRGQQVTLRCSSQSGHNTVSWYQQALGQGPQFIFQYYREEENGRGNFPPRFSGLQFPNYSSELNVNALELDDSALYLCASSATGQPNYGYTFGSGTRLTVV.

A word on this clone: Other DNA variants within this sample encode the same CDR3. The chain has TRBV28 and TRBJ1-5; the D is unclear. The CDR3 has 12 amino acids. Germline CDR1 is MDHEN and CDR2 is SYDVKM. Trimming took off 7 bases at V and 4 bases at J, with 8 bases between the two ends. In nucleotides, the CDR3 is TGTGCCAGCAAACTGCTAAATCAGCCCCAGCATTTT. Translating gives CASKLLNQPQHF.